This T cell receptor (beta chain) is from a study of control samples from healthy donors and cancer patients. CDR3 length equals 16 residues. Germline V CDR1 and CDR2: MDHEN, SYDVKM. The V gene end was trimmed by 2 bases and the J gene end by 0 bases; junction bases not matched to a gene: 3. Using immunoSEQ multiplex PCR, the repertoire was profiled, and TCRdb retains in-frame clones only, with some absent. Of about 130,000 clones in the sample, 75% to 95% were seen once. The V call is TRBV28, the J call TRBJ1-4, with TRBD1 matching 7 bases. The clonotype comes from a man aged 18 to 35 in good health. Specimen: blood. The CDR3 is CASSLIGGATNEKLFF. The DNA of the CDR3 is TGTGCCAGCAGTTTAATAGGGGGCGCAACTAATGAAAAACTGTTTTTT.